This T cell receptor beta chain came from a study of T-cell memory formation after mild COVID-19. Study outcomes and limitations: A balance of CD4 and CD8 characterized clones contracting day 15 to 85, whereas later expanders leaned CD4+. Pre-infection memory contained some responding clones, which suggested that cross-reactive memory had joined.

This clonotype has just a few counts. Its specificity is unknown. TCRdb ran MiXCR on the 5' RACE reads and lists one entry per CDR3 protein. Among fewer than 350,000 distinct CDR3 sequences listed, around a sixth were seen once. The CDR3 totals 15 residues. In germline, CDR1 is MGHRA, CDR2 YSYEKL. Trimming removed 1 base at V and 5 bases at J, with 12 bases between. The source material was PBMCs or a T cell subset sorted from them (not recorded which). The chain joins TRBV4-1 to TRBJ2-1; possible D gene TRBD2, 5 bases. The TCR comes from a man between 18 and 29 years old who had mild COVID-19 (a few samples of this study predate the infection). Cell type and time point are not known. The CDR3 nucleotides are TGCGCCAGCAGCCAAGGTGGTCGGGAAGACAATGAGCAGTTCTTC. Protein: CASSQGGREDNEQFF.